The present TCR beta chain was sequenced within a study of Ad26.COV2.S vaccination and SARS-CoV-2 variants. For the study at large: Into the muscle, Ad26.COV2.S was dosed once or twice, 56 days apart. Findings and limits, study-wide: It was found that vaccine and placebo recipients had similar non-spike TCR breadth.

A word on this clone: Its target is not known.

This CDR3 has 14 amino acids. Looked up from germline, CDR1 is SQVTM and CDR2 is ANQGSEA. J lost 5 bases, V lost 1 base, and 7 bases had no gene match. Treatment specified: about 20 received Ad26.COV2.S at low or high dose, single or two shots; 5 received placebo; per-sample allocation not given. Sampling was done on day 63 after the first vaccine or placebo injection. Assay used: immunoSEQ multiplex PCR; TCRdb lists only in-frame clones, some missing. The sample includes fewer than 300,000 clones, roughly 86% of them seen just once. The chain has TRBV29-1 and TRBJ2-5, with 7 bases fitting TRBD1. This receptor was obtained from a person between 18 and 65 years old who received the Ad26.COV2.S COVID-19 vaccine or a placebo. The starting material was peripheral blood, obtained in a trial of Ad26.COV2.S vaccine versus placebo. The CDR3 DNA is TGCAGCGTTGAAGGAGGGGGCGAGGGGGAGACCCAGTACTTC. This codes for CSVEGGGEGETQYF.